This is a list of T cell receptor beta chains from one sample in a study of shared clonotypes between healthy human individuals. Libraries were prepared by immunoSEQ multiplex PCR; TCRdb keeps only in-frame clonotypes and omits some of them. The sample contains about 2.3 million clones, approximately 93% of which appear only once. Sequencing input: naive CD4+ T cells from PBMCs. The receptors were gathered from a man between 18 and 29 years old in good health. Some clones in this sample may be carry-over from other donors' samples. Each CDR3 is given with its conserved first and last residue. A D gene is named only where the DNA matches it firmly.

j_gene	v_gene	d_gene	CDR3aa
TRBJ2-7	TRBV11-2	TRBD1	CASSRTGQGAYEQYF
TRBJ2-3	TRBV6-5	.	CASSYKGLTDTQYF
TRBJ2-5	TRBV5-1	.	CASSSLAGETQYF
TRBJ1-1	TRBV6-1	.	CASSDRISALGAFF
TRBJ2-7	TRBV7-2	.	CASAPRRSYEQYF
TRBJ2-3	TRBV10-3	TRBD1	CAISELGPAQGMTDTQYF
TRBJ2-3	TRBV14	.	CASSQMSWDTQYF
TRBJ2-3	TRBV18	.	CASSPTTEITRITQYF
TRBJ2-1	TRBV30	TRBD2	CARPGVGGLAGVGLSYNEQFF
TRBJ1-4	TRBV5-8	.	CASSIAGTREKLFF
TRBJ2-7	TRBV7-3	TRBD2	CASSLGLAGVTEQYF
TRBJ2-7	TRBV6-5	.	CASSYGGISYEQYF
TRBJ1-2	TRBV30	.	CAWSGGLYGYTF
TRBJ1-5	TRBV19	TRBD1	CASSSNDRDQPQHF
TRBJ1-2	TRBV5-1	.	CASSLTGITDRGYTF
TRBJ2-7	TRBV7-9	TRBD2	CASSHRLAGTNEQYF
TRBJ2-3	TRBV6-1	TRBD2	CASSEAPGTSGRATDTQYF
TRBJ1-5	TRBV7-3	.	CASSLATISQPQHF
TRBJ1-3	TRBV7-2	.	CASSLGGFENTIYF
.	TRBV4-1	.	CASSESLGGYEQYF
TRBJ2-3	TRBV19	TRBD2	CASKGLAGSTDTQYF
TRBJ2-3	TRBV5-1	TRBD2	CASSFPSGNTDTQYF
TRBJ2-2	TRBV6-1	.	CASSEFPNTGELFF
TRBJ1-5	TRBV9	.	CASSVDPRVISPQHF
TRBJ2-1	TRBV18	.	CASSPGRSSYNEQFF
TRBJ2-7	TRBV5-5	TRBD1	CASSLRQGIYEQYF
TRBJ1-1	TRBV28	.	CASSFPAGENTEAFF
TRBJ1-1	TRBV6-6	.	CASSYSLGVGTEAFF
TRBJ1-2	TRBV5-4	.	CASSLEPARLANYGYTF
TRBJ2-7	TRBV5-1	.	CASSLGQSNEQYF
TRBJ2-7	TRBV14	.	CASSQVSYEQYF
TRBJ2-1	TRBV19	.	CASSRKGQNNEQFF
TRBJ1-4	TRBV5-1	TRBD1	CASSLEQGGEKLFF
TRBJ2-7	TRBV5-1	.	CASSLTLGTLTYEQYF
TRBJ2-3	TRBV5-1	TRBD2	CASSLGSLAGGPDTQYF
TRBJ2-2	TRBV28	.	CASSFVLTNTGELFF
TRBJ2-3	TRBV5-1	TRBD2	CASSLVASGSTDTQYF
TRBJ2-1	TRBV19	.	CASSAARGGNEQFF
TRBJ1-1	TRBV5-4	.	CASSLVLPRTNPEAFF
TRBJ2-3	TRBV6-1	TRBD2	CASTEGIWLAGTTDTQYF
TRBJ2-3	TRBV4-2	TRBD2	CASSQDGRLAGSSTDTQYF
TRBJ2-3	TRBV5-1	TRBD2	CASSLAAGGTDTQYF
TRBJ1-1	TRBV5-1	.	CASSLVMADTEAFF
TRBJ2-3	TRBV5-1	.	CASSSSTDTQYF
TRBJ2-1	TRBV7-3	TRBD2	CASSFTSGLYNEQFF
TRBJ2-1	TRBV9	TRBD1	CASSEQGAPYNEQFF
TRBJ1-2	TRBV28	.	CASSPARTGNYGYTF
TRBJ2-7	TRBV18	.	CASSPTGTQGEQYF
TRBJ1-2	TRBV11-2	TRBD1	CASSPRDRGSNGYTF
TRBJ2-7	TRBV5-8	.	CASSFDPAYEQYF
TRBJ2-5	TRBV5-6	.	CASSWVGETQYF
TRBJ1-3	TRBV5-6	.	CASSSLPGNTIYF